This record concerns one T cell receptor (beta chain) sequence. This entry belongs to a study of blood T cell repertoires in COVID-19. Profiled with immunoSEQ multiplex PCR; TCRdb holds only in-frame clones, not every one. In the table there are approximately 240,000 clones, about 83% of which are singletons. The Seattle site enrolled patients during active infection and followed them longitudinally. Germline loops: CDR1 SGDLS, CDR2 YYNGEE. J lost 4 bases, V lost 0 bases, and 5 bases had no gene match. There are 15 residues in the CDR3. The source is a woman aged 25-40 years with COVID-19, enrolled during active disease. Sequencing used peripheral blood. The chain uses TRBV9 and TRBJ1-2, with TRBD1 matching over 8 bases. The CDR3 region is CASSVVGQGIYGYTF. The CDR3 DNA reads TGTGCCAGCAGCGTAGTAGGACAGGGCATCTATGGCTACACCTTC.